This TCR beta chain comes out of a study of identical twins. Study conclusions and caveats: Out-of-frame alpha sequences common to twins exhibited a surplus of low generation probability.

In TCRdb, the 5' RACE reads were re-called with MiXCR into one record per CDR3 protein. The profile shows 200,000 or so distinct CDR3 sequences, about a sixth of them singletons. Comments on this clonotype: The antigen is undetermined.

V gave up 0 bases and J gave up 0 bases, with 5 bases separating them. Germline V gene sequence: CDR1 MNHEY, CDR2 SVGAGI. CDR3 length equals 14 residues. These data also formed part of another study, on T cells expressing NK-cell markers.

V is TRBV6-5 and J is TRBJ2-5; D gene unclear. This clonotype was sampled from a woman aged 18 to 35 in good health. Sequenced: CD8+ T cells sorted from blood. The CDR3 nucleotides read TGTGCCAGCAGTTACTCGGGCTACCAAGAGACCCAGTACTTC. It codes for CASSYSGYQETQYF.